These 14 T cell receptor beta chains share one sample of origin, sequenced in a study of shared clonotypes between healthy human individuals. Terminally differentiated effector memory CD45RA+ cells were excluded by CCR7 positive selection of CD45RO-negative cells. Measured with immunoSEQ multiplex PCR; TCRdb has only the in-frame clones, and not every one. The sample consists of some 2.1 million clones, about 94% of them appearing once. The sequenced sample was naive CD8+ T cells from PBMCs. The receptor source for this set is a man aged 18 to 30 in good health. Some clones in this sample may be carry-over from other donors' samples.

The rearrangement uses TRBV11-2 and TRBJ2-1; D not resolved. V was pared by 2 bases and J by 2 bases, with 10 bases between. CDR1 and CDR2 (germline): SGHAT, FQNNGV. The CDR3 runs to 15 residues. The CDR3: CASSLSSGTYNEQFF. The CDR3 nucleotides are TGTGCCAGCAGCTTATCTTCCGGAACCTACAATGAGCAGTTCTTC.

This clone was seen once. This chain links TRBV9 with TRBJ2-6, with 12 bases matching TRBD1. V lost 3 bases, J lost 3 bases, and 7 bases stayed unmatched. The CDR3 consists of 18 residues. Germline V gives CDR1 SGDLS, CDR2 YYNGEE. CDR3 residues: CASSGYRDRGLGANVLTF. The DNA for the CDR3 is TGTGCCAGCAGCGGATACCGGGACAGGGGGCTTGGGGCCAACGTCCTGACTTTC.

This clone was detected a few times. The CDR3 bases are TGTGCCAGCAGCCTAGGACGGAGGAAGGACTATGGCTACACCTTC. Encoded protein: CASSLGRRKDYGYTF. The chain recombines TRBV7-8 with TRBJ1-2; D not resolved. Looked up from germline, CDR1 is SGHVS and CDR2 is FQNEAQ. This CDR3 contains 15 residues. With 5 bases removed from V and 3 bases from J, the gap between germline ends came to 16 bases. Together with reference TRBV7-8 and TRBJ1-2, the CDR3 gives the full variable domain: GAGVSQSPRYKVAKRGQDVALRCDPISGHVSLFWYQQALGQGPEFLTYFQNEAQLDKSGLPSDRFFAERPEGSVSTLKIQRTQQEDSAVYLCASSLGRRKDYGYTFGSGTRLTVV.

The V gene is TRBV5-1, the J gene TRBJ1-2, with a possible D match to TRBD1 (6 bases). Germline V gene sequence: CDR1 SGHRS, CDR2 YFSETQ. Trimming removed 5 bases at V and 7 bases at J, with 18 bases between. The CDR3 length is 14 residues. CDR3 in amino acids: CASSPDRTLSGYTF. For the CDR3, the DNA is TGCGCCAGCAGTCCTGACAGGACTCTATCTGGCTACACCTTC.

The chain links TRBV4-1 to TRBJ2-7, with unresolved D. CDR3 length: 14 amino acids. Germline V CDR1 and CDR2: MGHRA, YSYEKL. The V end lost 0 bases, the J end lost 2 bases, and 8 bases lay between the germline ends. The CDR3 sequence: CASSQDPATYEQYF. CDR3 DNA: TGCGCCAGCAGCCAAGATCCCGCGACCTACGAGCAGTACTTC.

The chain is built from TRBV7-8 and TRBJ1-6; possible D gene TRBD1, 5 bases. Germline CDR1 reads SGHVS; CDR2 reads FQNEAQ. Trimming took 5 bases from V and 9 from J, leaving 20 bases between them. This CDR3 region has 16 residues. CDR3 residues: CASSRRDGEGISPLHF. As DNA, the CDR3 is TGTGCCAGCAGCCGGCGGGACGGAGAGGGGATTTCACCCCTCCACTTT. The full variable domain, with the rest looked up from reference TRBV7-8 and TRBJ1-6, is GAGVSQSPRYKVAKRGQDVALRCDPISGHVSLFWYQQALGQGPEFLTYFQNEAQLDKSGLPSDRFFAERPEGSVSTLKIQRTQQEDSAVYLCASSRRDGEGISPLHFGNGTRLTVT.

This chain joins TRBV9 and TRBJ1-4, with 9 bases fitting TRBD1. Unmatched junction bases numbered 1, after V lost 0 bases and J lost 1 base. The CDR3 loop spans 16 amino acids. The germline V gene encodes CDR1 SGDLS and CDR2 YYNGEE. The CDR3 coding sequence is TGTGCCAGCAGCGTAGAGACAGGGGGAACTAATGAAAAACTGTTTTTT. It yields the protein CASSVETGGTNEKLFF.

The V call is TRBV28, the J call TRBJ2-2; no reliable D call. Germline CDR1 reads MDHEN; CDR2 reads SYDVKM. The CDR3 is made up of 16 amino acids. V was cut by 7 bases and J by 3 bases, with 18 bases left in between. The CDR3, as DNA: TGTGCCAGCAACTTAGGCGCAGGTTGGGACACCGGGGAGCTGTTTTTT. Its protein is CASNLGAGWDTGELFF.

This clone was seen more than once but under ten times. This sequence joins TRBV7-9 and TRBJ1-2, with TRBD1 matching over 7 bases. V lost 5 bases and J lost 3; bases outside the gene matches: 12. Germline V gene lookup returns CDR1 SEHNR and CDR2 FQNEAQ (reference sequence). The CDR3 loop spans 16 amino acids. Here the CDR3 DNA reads TGTGCCAGCAGCCCCAGTGTTGCAGGGGGGGACTATGGCTACACCTTC. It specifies CASSPSVAGGDYGYTF.

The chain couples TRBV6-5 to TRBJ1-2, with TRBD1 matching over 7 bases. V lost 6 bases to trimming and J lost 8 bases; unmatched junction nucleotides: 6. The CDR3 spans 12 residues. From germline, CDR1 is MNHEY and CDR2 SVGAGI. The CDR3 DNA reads TGTGCCAGCAGCCGACAGGGACGGGGCTACACCTTC. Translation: CASSRQGRGYTF.

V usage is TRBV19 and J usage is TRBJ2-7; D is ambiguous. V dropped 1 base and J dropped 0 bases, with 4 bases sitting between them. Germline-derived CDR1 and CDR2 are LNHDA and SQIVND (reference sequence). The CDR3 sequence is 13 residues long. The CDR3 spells CASSIADSYEQYF. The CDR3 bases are TGTGCCAGTAGTATAGCGGACTCCTACGAGCAGTACTTC. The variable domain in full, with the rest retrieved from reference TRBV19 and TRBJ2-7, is DGGITQSPKYLFRKEGQNVTLSCEQNLNHDAMYWYRQDPGQGLRLIYYSQIVNDFQKGDIAEGYSVSREKKESFPLTVTSAQKNPTAFYLCASSIADSYEQYFGPGTRLTVT.

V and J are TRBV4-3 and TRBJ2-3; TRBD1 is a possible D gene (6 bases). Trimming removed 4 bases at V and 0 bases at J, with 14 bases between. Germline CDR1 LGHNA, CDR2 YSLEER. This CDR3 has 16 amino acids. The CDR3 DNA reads TGCGCCAGCAGCCCCTTGACAGGTTCTAGCACAGATACGCAGTATTTT. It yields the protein CASSPLTGSSTDTQYF.

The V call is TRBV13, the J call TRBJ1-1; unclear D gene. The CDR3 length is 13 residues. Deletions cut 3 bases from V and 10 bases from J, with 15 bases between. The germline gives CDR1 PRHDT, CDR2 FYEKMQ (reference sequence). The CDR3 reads CASSFNSNGRAFF. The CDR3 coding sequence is TGTGCCAGCAGCTTCAACAGTAACGGGCGAGCTTTCTTT.

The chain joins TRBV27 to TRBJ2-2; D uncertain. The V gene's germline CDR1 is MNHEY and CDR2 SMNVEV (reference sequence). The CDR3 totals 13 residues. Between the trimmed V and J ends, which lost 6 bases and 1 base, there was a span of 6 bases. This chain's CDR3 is CASRRGNTGELFF. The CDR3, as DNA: TGTGCCAGCAGGCGCGGGAACACCGGGGAGCTGTTTTTT.